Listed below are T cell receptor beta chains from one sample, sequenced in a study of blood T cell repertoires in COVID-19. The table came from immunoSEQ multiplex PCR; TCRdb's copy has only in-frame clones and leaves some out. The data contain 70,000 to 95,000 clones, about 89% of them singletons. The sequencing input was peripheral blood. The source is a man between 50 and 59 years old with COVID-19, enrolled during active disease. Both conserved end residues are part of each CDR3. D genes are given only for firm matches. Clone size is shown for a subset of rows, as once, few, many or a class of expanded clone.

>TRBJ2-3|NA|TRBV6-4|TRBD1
TGTGCCAGCAGTGGGGGGACAGCCACAGATACGCAGTATTTT
CASSGGTATDTQYF
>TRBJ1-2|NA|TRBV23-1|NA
TGCGCCAGCAGTCAAGTTTCTGAGATGAACTATGGCTACACCTTC
CASSQVSEMNYGYTF
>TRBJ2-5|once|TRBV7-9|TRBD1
TGTGCCAGCAGCCTCTGGACAGGTCAAAAAGAGACCCAGTACTTC
CASSLWTGQKETQYF
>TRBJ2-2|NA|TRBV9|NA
TGTGCCAGCAGCTTTCTTGGGCGGGGCGGGGAGCTGTTTTTT
CASSFLGRGGELFF
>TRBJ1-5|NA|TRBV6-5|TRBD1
TGTGCCAGCAGTATACAGGGGGCGCAGCCCCAGCATTTT
CASSIQGAQPQHF
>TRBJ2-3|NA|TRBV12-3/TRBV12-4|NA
TGTGCCAGCAGCTCCCGGGACTTAGATACGCAGTATTTT
CASSSRDLDTQYF
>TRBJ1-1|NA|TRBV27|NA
TGTGCCAGCAGTCCGCCCGGGGTCACTGAAGCTTTCTTT
CASSPPGVTEAFF
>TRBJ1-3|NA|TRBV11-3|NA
TGTGCCAGCAGCCTCGGGTCTTCCTCTGGAAACACCATATATTTT
CASSLGSSSGNTIYF
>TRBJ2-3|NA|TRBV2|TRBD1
TGTGCCAGCACCCTTGGGGAAGGGGGCGCAGATACGCAGTATTTT
CASTLGEGGADTQYF
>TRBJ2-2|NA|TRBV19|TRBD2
TGTGCCAGTACCCCCGGACTAGCGGGAGGTCGGAGGACCGGGGAGCTGTTTTTT
CASTPGLAGGRRTGELFF
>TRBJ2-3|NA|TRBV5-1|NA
TGCGCCAGCAGCCCCAGGGAGCGGGTCTTGAGGGGAGATACGCAGTATTTT
CASSPRERVLRGDTQYF
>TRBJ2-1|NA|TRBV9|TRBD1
TGTGCCAGTGGCGACAGGGGCTACAATGAGCAGTTCTTC
CASGDRGYNEQFF
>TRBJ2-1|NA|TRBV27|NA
TGTGCCAGCACTTCTCCCAGCTCCTACAATGAGCAGTTCTTC
CASTSPSSYNEQFF
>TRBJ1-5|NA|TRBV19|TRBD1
TGTGCCAGCGCCCGGGACAGGCGAGATCAGCCCCAGCATTTT
CASARDRRDQPQHF
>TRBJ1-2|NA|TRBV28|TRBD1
TGTGCCAGCAGTTTGGCGGACAGGTTCGGCTACACCTTC
CASSLADRFGYTF
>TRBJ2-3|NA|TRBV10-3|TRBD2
TGTGCCATCGGTGGAGGACTAGCGGGAGACGCAGATACGCAGTATTTT
CAIGGGLAGDADTQYF
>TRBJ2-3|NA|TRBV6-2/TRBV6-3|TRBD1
TGTGCCAGCAGTTACTCTGTGACAGGGGATACGCAGTATTTT
CASSYSVTGDTQYF
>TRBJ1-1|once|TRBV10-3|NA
TGTGCCATCAGTGAGTCTCAGGGCCGGACTGAAGCTTTCTTT
CAISESQGRTEAFF
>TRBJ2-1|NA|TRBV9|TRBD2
TGTGCCAGCAGCGCTCTAGCGGGAGGTTTTGGAGAGCAGTTCTTC
CASSALAGGFGEQFF
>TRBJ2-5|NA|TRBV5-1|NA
TGCGCCAGCAGCTTGACGGGAGATCGTCAAGAGACCCAGTACTTC
CASSLTGDRQETQYF
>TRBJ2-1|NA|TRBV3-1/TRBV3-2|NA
TGTGCCAGCAGCCAGCCTAGTTCCCCCTACAATGAGCAGTTCTTC
CASSQPSSPYNEQFF
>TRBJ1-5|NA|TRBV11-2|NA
TGTGCCAGCAGCTACGACTCGAGCGGGGGTCAGCCCCAGCATTTT
CASSYDSSGGQPQHF
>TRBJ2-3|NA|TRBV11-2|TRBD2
TGTGCCAGCAGCCCCCGCACTAGCGGGAGGTTGAATACGCAGTATTTT
CASSPRTSGRLNTQYF
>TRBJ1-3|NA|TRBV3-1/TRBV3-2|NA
TGTGCCAGCAGCCCCAGGGGCCCGGACACCATATATTTT
CASSPRGPDTIYF
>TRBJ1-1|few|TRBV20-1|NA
TGCAGTGCTCTTGAAGCTTTCTTT
CSALEAFF
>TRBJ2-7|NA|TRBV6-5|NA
TGTGCCAGTTCCCCCGCGCGGGAGCAGTACTTC
CASSPAREQYF
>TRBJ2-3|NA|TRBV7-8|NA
TGTGCCAGCAGCTTACAGGGGTCGAGCACAGATACGCAGTATTTT
CASSLQGSSTDTQYF
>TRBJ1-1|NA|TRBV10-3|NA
TGTGCCATCAGGGTCCCGGACAGCCTTGAAGCTTTCTTT
CAIRVPDSLEAFF
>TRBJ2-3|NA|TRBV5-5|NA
TGTGCCAGCAGCCCCATAGTCTACACAGATACGCAGTATTTT
CASSPIVYTDTQYF
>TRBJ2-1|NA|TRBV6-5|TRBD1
TGTGCCAGCTCAGGGGGAGCACGGGGATACAATGAGCAGTTCTTC
CASSGGARGYNEQFF
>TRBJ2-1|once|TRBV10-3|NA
TGTGCCTCCGGGCCGACCCGCGGAGGAGGGGACAATGAGCAGTTCTTC
CASGPTRGGGDNEQFF
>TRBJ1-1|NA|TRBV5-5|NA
TGTGCCAGCAGCTTGTTAGGGGACACTGAAGCTTTCTTT
CASSLLGDTEAFF
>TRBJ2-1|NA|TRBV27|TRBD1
TGTGCCAGCAGGTCAGGGGGCGGCGGAAATGAGCAGTTCTTC
CASRSGGGGNEQFF
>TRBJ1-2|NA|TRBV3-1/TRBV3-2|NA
TGTGCCAGCAGCCAAACCAACTTGGGAGGCGGCTATGGCTACACCTTC
CASSQTNLGGGYGYTF
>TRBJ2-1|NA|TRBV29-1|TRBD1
TGCAGCGTGAGGGGGCAGTCCCAAAGCTCCTACAATGAGCAGTTCTTC
CSVRGQSQSSYNEQFF
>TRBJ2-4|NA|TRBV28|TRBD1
TGTGCCAGCAGCCTATGGACCGGGACAGGGGGGAAAAACATTCAGTACTTC
CASSLWTGTGGKNIQYF
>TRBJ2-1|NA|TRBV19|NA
TGTGCCAGTAGTATTTATGAGGGAGGCGCCTACAATGAGCAGTTCTTC
CASSIYEGGAYNEQFF
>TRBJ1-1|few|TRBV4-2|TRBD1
TGTGCCAGCAGCCAAGTAGGTGGGACAGGGGGCTCTGAAGCTTTCTTT
CASSQVGGTGGSEAFF
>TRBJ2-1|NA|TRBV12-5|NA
TGTGCTAGTAGTAAAGCGGGCATCTACAATGAGCAGTTCTTC
CASSKAGIYNEQFF
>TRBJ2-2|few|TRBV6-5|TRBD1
TGTGCCAGCAGGAATCAGGGGGCGCGTCCCGGGGAGCTGTTTTTT
CASRNQGARPGELFF
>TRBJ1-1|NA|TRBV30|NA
TGTGCCTGGAGTGTACGCCGGGGGAACACTGAAGCTTTCTTT
CAWSVRRGNTEAFF
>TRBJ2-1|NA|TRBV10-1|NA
TGCGCCAGCAGTGAGAGGTTAGGGGGTAATGAGCAGTTCTTC
CASSERLGGNEQFF
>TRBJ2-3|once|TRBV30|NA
TGTGCCTGGAGTGTATTGGGCAGGGGCACAGATACGCAGTATTTT
CAWSVLGRGTDTQYF
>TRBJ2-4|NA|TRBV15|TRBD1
TGTGCCACCAGCACCGGACAGGGGAGAGCCATTCAGTACTTC
CATSTGQGRAIQYF
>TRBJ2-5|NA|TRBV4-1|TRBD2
TGCGCCAGCAGCTCCTGGACTAGCGGAGCCCAAGAGACCCAGTACTTC
CASSSWTSGAQETQYF
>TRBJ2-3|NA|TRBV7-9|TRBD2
TGTGCCAGCGGGGGGGACCTGAGTAGAGATACGCAGTATTTT
CASGGDLSRDTQYF
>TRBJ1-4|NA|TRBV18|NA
TGTGCCAGCTCACGCGATAAGGGGGAACTGTTTTTT
CASSRDKGELFF
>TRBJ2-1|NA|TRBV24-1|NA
TGTGCCACCTCAAGGGGGGGCACCTACAATGAGCAGTTCTTC
CATSRGGTYNEQFF
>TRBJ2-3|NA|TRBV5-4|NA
TGTGCCAGCAGCCCGGACAGAACAGATACGCAGTATTTT
CASSPDRTDTQYF
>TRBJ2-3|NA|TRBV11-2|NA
TGTGCCGGCAGGGGGGGAAGCACAGATACGCAGTATTTT
CAGRGGSTDTQYF
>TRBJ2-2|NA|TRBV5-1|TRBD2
TGCGCCAGCAGCCTCAGCGGGGGAGGAACCGGGGAGCTGTTTTTT
CASSLSGGGTGELFF
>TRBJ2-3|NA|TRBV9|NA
TGTGCCAGCAGTCCCCAAATGGCGGTTTCCACAGATACGCAGTATTTT
CASSPQMAVSTDTQYF
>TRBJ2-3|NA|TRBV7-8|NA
TGTGCCAGCAGCTTAAAAGGGGGTTCAAGCACAGATACGCAGTATTTT
CASSLKGGSSTDTQYF
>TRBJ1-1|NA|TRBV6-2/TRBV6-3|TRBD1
TGTGCCAGCGGTTCAGGGGGGATGAACACTGAAGCTTTCTTT
CASGSGGMNTEAFF
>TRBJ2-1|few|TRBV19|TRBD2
TGTGCCAGTAGTGGCCTAGCGGGAGTGGGGTCGTTAGAGCAGTTCTTC
CASSGLAGVGSLEQFF
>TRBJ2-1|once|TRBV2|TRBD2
TGTGCCAGCAGTCGCGGACTAGCGGGCTACAATGAGCAGTTCTTC
CASSRGLAGYNEQFF
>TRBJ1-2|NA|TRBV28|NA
TGTGCCAGCAGTTCCTTTGGAGTTGATGGCTACACCTTC
CASSSFGVDGYTF
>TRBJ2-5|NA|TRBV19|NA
TGTGCCAGTAGTATGAGGCAGCCAAAAGAGACCCAGTACTTC
CASSMRQPKETQYF